A single T cell receptor (beta chain) is shown here with its context. Its antigen remains unidentified. No qualities accompany the bases; no much larger clone lies one base away. Peripheral blood CD8+ and CD4+ T cells from healthy donors, Susac syndrome patients and multiple sclerosis patients were profiled by high-throughput TCR beta sequencing. Multiple sclerosis controls were treatment-naive patients with stable or active relapsing-remitting disease fulfilling revised McDonald criteria. Bulk CD8+ and CD4+ T cells were purified magnetically by negative isolation, whereas CD8+ TEMRA cells were enriched by FACS. Blood was collected in EDTA tubes and processed within 24 hours, with PBMCs isolated through density gradient centrifugation. PBMCs intended for TCR sequencing were cryopreserved in liquid nitrogen and were subsequently thawed in a 37 degrees C water bath. A purity of at least 90% was achieved for sorted or isolated CD4+, CD8+ and CD8+ TEMRA cells.

The data are from a study of CD8 T cells in Susac syndrome (dated by TCRdb to about 2019). With regard to the full study: Repertoire sequencing was used to test whether CD8+ T cell activation and differentiation in Susac syndrome was antigen driven. Study-wide conclusions, independent of this receptor: The TCR sequencing and HLA analysis was acknowledged to have included a relatively small number of individuals.

V and J are truncated by 3 bases and 2 bases respectively, leaving an intervening sequence of 13 bases. Sequences SGHVS (CDR1) and FNYEAQ (CDR2) are obtained from the germline V gene. From the cysteine up to the phenylalanine, the CDR3 has a length of 15 residues. Just CDR3 DNA is preserved here, 45 bases in frame from base 1. RNA was extracted with the RNeasy kit and roughly 0.5 to 1 ug was reverse transcribed using random hexamers. The immunoSEQ multiplex PCR assay, covering 54 Vbeta and 13 Jbeta segments, was used to amplify TCR beta CDR3 regions. To correct PCR amplification bias, a synthetic template baseline was used for both primer optimization and computational correction. Per the original workflow: Reads were annotated to V, D and J genes according to IMGT and were analyzed with immunoSEQ Analyzer, with only productive sequences retained. Clonality was calculated as one minus the Shannon entropy normalized by log2 of the number of productive unique sequences. Public and private clones were assessed among the 100 most prevalent clones of each patient and control. Clones were defined as Susac-specific if absent from the healthy and MS cohorts, from over a thousand published viral clones and from other ImmuneACCESS disease sequences. In-frame beta chains were kept once TCRdb had trimmed the public reads at Q25 with fastp and called clones with MiXCR. Here each entry gathers all rows of one CDR3 protein and keeps the most common genes and DNA. For this entry, the V and J calls and clone size follow TCRdb and not the study's own pipeline. The sample contains around 280,000 distinct CDR3 sequences, around 92% of them found a single time. 0.065% of the sample lies in the top ten.

The material sequenced was CD4+ T cells from PBMCs. The sequence is built from TRBV7-6 and TRBJ2-5; the D segment may tentatively be TRBD1 or TRBD2, each giving 5 matched bases. The source of this sequence is a human donor with multiple sclerosis. The DNA reads as follows: TGTGCCAGCAGCTTGGGGGTCCGTCCGCAAGAGACCCAGTACTTC. Its amino acids are CASSLGVRPQETQYF.